This entry concerns a single T cell receptor (beta chain). The data originate from a study of T cell changes during pregnancy in multiple sclerosis. The CDR3 spans 15 residues. Germline V lookup: CDR1 MNHEY, CDR2 SMNVEV (reference sequence). V was pared by 3 bases and J by 2 bases, with 3 bases of the junction left unmatched. Method: immunoSEQ multiplex PCR; TCRdb's copy keeps in-frame clones and lacks some. The sample carries just under 45,000 clones, over 85% recorded once. This chain uses TRBV27 with TRBJ2-7, with 11 bases identical to TRBD1. The specimen comprised CD4+ T cells from peripheral blood mononuclear cells, sampled in the first trimester of pregnancy. This sequence originates from a female donor with multiple sclerosis, enrolled in a pregnancy study. CDR3 in DNA: TGTGCCAGCAGTTTTAAGGACAGGGGGCCCTACGAGCAGTACTTC. It specifies CASSFKDRGPYEQYF.